These 18 T cell receptor beta chains originate from one sample sequenced in a study of blood T cell repertoires in COVID-19. Data came from immunoSEQ multiplex PCR; TCRdb stores just in-frame clones and leaves some out. This table holds 70,000 to 90,000 clones, roughly 90% found once. Sequencing used peripheral blood. These receptors were taken from a human donor in a cohort sampled during active COVID-19.

This chain links TRBV5-4 with TRBJ2-3, with D possibly TRBD2 on 6 matching bases. CDR1 is SGHNT, CDR2 YYREEE, per germline (reference sequence). V was trimmed by 0 bases and J by 2 bases, leaving 10 bases between them. The CDR3 has 15 amino acids. CDR3 in amino acids: CASSLGGVTTDTQYF. The CDR3 DNA follows: TGTGCCAGCAGCTTGGGCGGGGTGACCACAGATACGCAGTATTTT. Drawing the rest from reference TRBV5-4 and TRBJ2-3, the complete variable domain is ETGVTQSPTHLIKTRGQQVTLRCSSQSGHNTVSWYQQALGQGPQFIFQYYREEENGRGNFPPRFSGLQFPNYSSELNVNALELDDSALYLCASSLGGVTTDTQYFGPGTRLTVL.

The J gene is TRBJ1-6, the V gene TRBV7-2, with 7 nucleotides matching TRBD1. V gave up 3 bases and J gave up 9 bases; unmatched junction bases: 5. The CDR3 consists of 14 residues. Per the germline V gene, CDR1 is SGHTA and CDR2 is FQGNSA. The CDR3 sequence is CASSLGQRSSPLHF. The CDR3 nucleotides are TGTGCCAGCAGCTTGGGACAGAGGTCTTCACCCCTCCACTTT.

The chain links TRBV5-6 to TRBJ2-7; 7 positions agree with TRBD2. V lost 4 bases, J lost 7 bases, and 5 bases stayed unmatched. The CDR3 covers 12 residues. Germline assignment: CDR1 SGHDT and CDR2 YYEEEE. As DNA, the CDR3 is TGTGCCAGCAGCCTTTATAGCGGGGAGCAGTACTTC. Amino acid sequence: CASSLYSGEQYF.

The chain joins TRBV7-2 to TRBJ2-7; the match to TRBD1 covers 11 bases. CDR3 length equals 14 residues. J lost 4 bases, V lost 5 bases, and 4 bases had no gene match. Germline values: CDR1 SGHTA, CDR2 FQGNSA. CDR3 sequence reads: CASSRGQGAYEQYF. The CDR3 DNA follows: TGTGCCAGCAGCCGCGGACAGGGGGCTTACGAGCAGTACTTC.

CDR3 residues: CATSESRLGDTQYF. In DNA, the CDR3 is TGTGCCACCAGTGAATCCCGACTAGGGGATACGCAGTATTTT. V gene TRBV24-1 combines with J gene TRBJ2-3; TRBD2 might be the D (6 bases). V shed 4 bases and J shed 6 bases, with 13 bases lying between them. Germline CDR1 and CDR2: KGHDR and SFDVKD. This CDR3 contains 14 residues.

The J gene is TRBJ1-1, the V gene TRBV19; D is perhaps TRBD1 (5 bases). Looked up from germline, CDR1 is LNHDA and CDR2 is SQIVND (reference sequence). Trimming stripped 4 bases from V and 5 bases from J, with 17 bases between. The CDR3 has 15 amino acids. CDR3 region: CASSNRGAARTEAFF. The CDR3 nucleotides read TGTGCCAGTAGTAACCGCGGGGCAGCGAGGACTGAAGCTTTCTTT.

This rearrangement joins TRBV5-6 to TRBJ2-7; D gene unclear. CDR1 and CDR2 from the germline V gene are SGHDT and YYEEEE. The V end lost 2 bases, the J end lost 0 bases, and 15 bases lay between the germline ends. The CDR3 runs 16 residues. The chain's CDR3 is CASSFSRGPSSYEQYF. The CDR3 bases are TGTGCCAGCAGCTTCTCCCGAGGTCCAAGCTCCTACGAGCAGTACTTC.

The chain joins TRBV18 to TRBJ2-7, with 8 bases fitting TRBD2. The CDR3 has 13 residues. The V gene end was trimmed by 4 bases and the J gene end by 4 bases; junction bases not matched to a gene: 3. Germline CDR1 is KGHSH and CDR2 is LQKENI. CDR3 DNA: TGTGCCAGCTCACGCGGGACTAGTTACGAGCAGTACTTC. Amino acids: CASSRGTSYEQYF.

The chain links TRBV6-1 to TRBJ1-4; a possible D gene is TRBD1 (6 bases). Germline V CDR1 and CDR2: MNHNS, SASEGT. V gave up 1 base and J gave up 1 base, with 16 bases separating them. The CDR3 extends over 18 amino acids. The CDR3 loop is CASSEEGLQGRTNEKLFF. Here the CDR3 DNA reads TGTGCCAGCAGTGAAGAGGGGTTACAGGGTCGAACTAATGAAAAACTGTTTTTT.

This chain connects TRBV6-5 to TRBJ2-3, with a tentative D call TRBD2 (6 bases). Germline-derived CDR1 and CDR2 are MNHEY and SVGAGI. The CDR3 sequence is 13 residues long. Between the trimmed V and J ends, which lost 8 bases and 5 bases, there was a span of 14 bases. The CDR3 DNA reads as TGTGCCAGCGGACTAAGGGCCGGAGATACGCAGTATTTT. Its protein product is CASGLRAGDTQYF.

The rearrangement uses TRBV11-2 and TRBJ2-3; D might be TRBD1 (6 bases). The germline V gene encodes CDR1 SGHAT and CDR2 FQNNGV. The CDR3 spans 13 residues. The V and J ends lost 2 bases and 7 bases respectively, with 10 bases between them. The CDR3 region has the DNA TGTGCCAGCAGCTTAAGGGGGAAGAATACGCAGTATTTT. It translates to CASSLRGKNTQYF.

The chain employs TRBV7-2 and TRBJ2-2; D possibly corresponds to TRBD2 (6 bases). The CDR3 runs to 15 residues. Trimming removed 5 bases at V and 4 bases at J, with 14 bases between. The V gene's germline CDR1 is SGHTA and CDR2 FQGNSA. The CDR3 DNA reads TGTGCCAGCAGCCCCGGGGGTAGGGTCACCGGGGAGCTGTTTTTT. As protein: CASSPGGRVTGELFF.

The J gene is TRBJ2-5, the V gene TRBV12-3 or TRBV12-4; D remains ambiguous. The V end lost 3 bases, the J end lost 5 bases, and 7 bases lay between the germline ends. The CDR3 covers 12 residues. The CDR3 is CASSFNGETQYF. The CDR3 region has the DNA TGTGCCAGCAGTTTCAACGGGGAGACCCAGTACTTC.

This clone was detected a few times. J is TRBJ2-1 and V is TRBV27; TRBD2 matches at 12 bases. Trimming took 5 bases from V and 7 from J; bases not matched to a gene: 6. The CDR3 contains 15 residues. Germline values: CDR1 MNHEY, CDR2 SMNVEV (reference sequence). CDR3 loop: CASSETSGGWNEQFF. The CDR3 region has the DNA TGTGCCAGCAGTGAGACTAGCGGGGGTTGGAATGAGCAGTTCTTC.

The V call is TRBV19, the J call TRBJ2-3, with 11 bases lining up with TRBD1. Losses at the gene ends were 5 bases for V and 2 bases for J; bases not matched to a gene: 6. This CDR3 spans 16 amino acids. Germline-derived CDR1 and CDR2 are LNHDA and SQIVND (reference sequence). DNA for the CDR3: TGTGCCAGTAGTCGCGGGACAGGGGGGATCACAGATACGCAGTATTTT. As protein: CASSRGTGGITDTQYF.

Of note for this clone: No conserved phenylalanine or tryptophan is present at the end of the CDR3, so a read error is the likely explanation. The chain recombines TRBV5-1 with TRBJ1-1, with D maybe TRBD1 (5 bases). Germline CDR1 SGHRS, CDR2 YFSETQ. With 2 bases removed from V and 2 bases from J, the gap between germline ends came to 10 bases. CDR3 length: 14 amino acids. The CDR3 DNA is TGCGCCAGCAGCTTTAGCCAGGGCAACACTGAAGCTTTCCTT. Residues: CASSFSQGNTEAFL.

The chain uses TRBV5-1 and TRBJ2-7; weak D call: TRBD2 (5 bases). The CDR3 runs to 13 residues. V was pared by 8 bases and J by 0 bases, with 12 bases between. Germline V CDR1 and CDR2: SGHRS, YFSETQ. The CDR3, as DNA: TGCGCCAGTACCCCGGGGAGCTCCTACGAGCAGTACTTC. Translated: CASTPGSSYEQYF.

The V gene is TRBV9, the J gene TRBJ2-1; possibly TRBD2 for D (7 bases). This CDR3 is built from 12 residues. Germline V CDR1 and CDR2: SGDLS, YYNGEE. The V end lost 5 bases, the J end lost 6 bases, and 9 bases lay between the germline ends. The CDR3 region has the DNA TGTGCCAGCAGAGGGGGGGCCAATGAGCAGTTCTTC. It codes for CASRGGANEQFF. Looking up the rest from reference TRBV9 and TRBJ2-1 gives the full variable domain: DSGVTQTPKHLITATGQRVTLRCSPRSGDLSVYWYQQSLDQGLQFLIQYYNGEERAKGNILERFSAQQFPDLHSELNLSSLELGDSALYFCASRGGANEQFFGPGTRLTVL.